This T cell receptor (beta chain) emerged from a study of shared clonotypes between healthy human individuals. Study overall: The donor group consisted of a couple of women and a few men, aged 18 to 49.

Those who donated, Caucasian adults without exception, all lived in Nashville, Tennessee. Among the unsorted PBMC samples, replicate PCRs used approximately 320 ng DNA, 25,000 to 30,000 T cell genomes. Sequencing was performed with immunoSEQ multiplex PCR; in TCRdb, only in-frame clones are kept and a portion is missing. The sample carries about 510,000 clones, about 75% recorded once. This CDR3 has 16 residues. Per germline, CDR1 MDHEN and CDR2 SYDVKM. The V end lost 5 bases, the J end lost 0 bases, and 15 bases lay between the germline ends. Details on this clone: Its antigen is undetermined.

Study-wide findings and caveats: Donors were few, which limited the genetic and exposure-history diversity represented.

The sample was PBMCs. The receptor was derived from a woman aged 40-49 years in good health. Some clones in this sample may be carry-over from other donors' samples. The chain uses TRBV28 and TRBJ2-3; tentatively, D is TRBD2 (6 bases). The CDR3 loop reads CASSQLSTRSTDTQYF. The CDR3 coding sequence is TGTGCCAGCAGTCAACTCTCGACTAGAAGCACAGATACGCAGTATTTT.